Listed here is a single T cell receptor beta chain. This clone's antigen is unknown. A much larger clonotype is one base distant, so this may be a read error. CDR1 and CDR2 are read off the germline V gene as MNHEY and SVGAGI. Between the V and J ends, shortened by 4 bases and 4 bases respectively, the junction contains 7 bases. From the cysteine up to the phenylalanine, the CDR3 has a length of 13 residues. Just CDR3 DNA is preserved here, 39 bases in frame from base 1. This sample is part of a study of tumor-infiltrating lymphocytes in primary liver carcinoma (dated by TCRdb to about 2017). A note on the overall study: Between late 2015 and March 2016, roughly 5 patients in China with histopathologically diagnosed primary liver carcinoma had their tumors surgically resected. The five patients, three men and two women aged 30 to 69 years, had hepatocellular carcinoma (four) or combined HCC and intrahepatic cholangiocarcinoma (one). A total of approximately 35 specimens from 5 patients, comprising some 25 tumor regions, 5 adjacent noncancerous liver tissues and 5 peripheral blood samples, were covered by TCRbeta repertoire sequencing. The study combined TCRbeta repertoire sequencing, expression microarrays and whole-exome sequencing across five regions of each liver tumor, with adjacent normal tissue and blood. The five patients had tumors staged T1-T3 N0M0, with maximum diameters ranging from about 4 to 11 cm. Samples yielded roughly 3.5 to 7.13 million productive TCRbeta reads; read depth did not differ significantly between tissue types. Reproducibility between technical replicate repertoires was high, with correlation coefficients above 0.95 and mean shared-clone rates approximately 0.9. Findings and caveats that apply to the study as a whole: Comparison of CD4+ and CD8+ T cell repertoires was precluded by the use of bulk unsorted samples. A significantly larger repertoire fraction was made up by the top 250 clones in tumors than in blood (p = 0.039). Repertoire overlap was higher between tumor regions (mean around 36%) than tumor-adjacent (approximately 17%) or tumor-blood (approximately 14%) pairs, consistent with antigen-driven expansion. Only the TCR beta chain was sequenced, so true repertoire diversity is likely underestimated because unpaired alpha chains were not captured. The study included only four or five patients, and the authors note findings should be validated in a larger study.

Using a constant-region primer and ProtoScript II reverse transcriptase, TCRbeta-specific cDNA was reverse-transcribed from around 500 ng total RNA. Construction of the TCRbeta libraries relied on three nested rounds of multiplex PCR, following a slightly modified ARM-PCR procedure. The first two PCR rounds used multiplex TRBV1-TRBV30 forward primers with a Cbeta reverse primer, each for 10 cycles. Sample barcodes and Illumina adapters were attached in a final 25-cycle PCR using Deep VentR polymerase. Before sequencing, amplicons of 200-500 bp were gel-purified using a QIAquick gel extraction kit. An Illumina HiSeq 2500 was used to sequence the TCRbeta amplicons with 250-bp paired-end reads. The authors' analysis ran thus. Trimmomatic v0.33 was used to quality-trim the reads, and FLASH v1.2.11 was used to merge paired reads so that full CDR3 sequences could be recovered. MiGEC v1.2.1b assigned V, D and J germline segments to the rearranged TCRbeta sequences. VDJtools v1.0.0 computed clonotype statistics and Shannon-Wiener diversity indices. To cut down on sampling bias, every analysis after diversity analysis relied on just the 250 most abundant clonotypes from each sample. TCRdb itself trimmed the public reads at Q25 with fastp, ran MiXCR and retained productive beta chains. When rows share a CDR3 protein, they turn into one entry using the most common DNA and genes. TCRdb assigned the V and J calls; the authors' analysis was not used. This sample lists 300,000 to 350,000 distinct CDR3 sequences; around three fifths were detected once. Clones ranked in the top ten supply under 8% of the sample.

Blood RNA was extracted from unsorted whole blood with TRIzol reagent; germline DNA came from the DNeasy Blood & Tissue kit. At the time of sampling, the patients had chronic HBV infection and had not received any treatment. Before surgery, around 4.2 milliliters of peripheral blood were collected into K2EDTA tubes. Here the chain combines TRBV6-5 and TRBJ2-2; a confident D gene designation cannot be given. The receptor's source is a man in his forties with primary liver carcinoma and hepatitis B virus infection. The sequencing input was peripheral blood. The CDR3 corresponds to CASSSQPTGELFF. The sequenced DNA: TGTGCCAGCAGTTCCCAACCCACCGGGGAGCTGTTTTTT.